This TCR beta chain originates from a study of cytomegalovirus exposure and HLA in healthy donors. Overall study context: There were approximately 81 million unique TCRs (from HLA-typed donors) in an early data release.

As regards this clone: Its antigen is as yet unknown.

With V trimmed by 4 bases and J by 0 bases, 7 bases remained unmatched. The CDR3 covers 16 residues. In germline, CDR1 is SGHTS, CDR2 YDEGEE. General study results and limits: V- and J-gene trimming of TCR beta was linked (in a later analysis) to a missense DCLRE1C variant.

PCR involved 60 Vbeta and 13 Jbeta primers. Sequencing was performed with immunoSEQ multiplex PCR; in TCRdb, only in-frame clones are kept and a portion is missing. The sample yields fewer than 300,000 clones, roughly 89% seen once. The receptor comes from a man aged 40-50 years in good health and CMV-seropositive. The rearrangement links TRBV5-8 to TRBJ2-1; 7 nucleotides agree with TRBD1. The specimen sequenced was PBMCs. This chain's CDR3 is CASSKGGVTSYNEQFF. CDR3 sequence (DNA): TGTGCCAGCAGCAAAGGGGGCGTCACCTCCTACAATGAGCAGTTCTTC.